This T cell receptor beta chain comes out of a study of shared clonotypes between healthy human individuals. Germline V gives CDR1 MNHEY, CDR2 SMNVEV (reference sequence). CDR3 size: 16 residues. The V gene lost 0 bases and the J gene lost 7 bases, with 13 bases spanning the gap. Here immunoSEQ multiplex PCR was the method, and the copy in TCRdb shows in-frame clones only, minus some. The sample carries about 960,000 clones, around three quarters recorded once. The chain employs TRBV27 and TRBJ1-6; D possibly corresponds to TRBD1 (5 bases). The clonotype comes from a young man in good health. Sequenced sample: memory CD4+ T cells sorted from blood. Described subset: CD45RA-negative fraction. The CDR3 reads CASSLSVRQGNSPLHF. The CDR3 bases are TGTGCCAGCAGTTTATCCGTCCGCCAGGGCAATTCACCCCTCCACTTT.